This T cell receptor beta chain was identified during a study of early T cells in non-severe SARS-CoV-2 infection. TCRdb ran MiXCR on the 5' RACE reads and lists one entry per CDR3 protein. The sample includes 30,000 to 35,000 distinct CDR3 sequences, over 6% of them seen just once. There are 12 residues in the CDR3. V was trimmed by 5 bases and J by 8 bases, leaving 15 bases between them. The V gene's germline CDR1 is DFQATT and CDR2 SNEGSKA (reference sequence). This clonotype was found many times. This receptor was obtained from an adult who was a healthcare worker with PCR-confirmed SARS-CoV-2 infection or an uninfected control (not recorded which). The rearrangement uses TRBV20-1 and TRBJ1-2; TRBD1 might be the D (6 bases). The material was whole blood, obtained at baseline. The CDR3 DNA is TGCAGTGCTCCCACAGGGTCGGTCGGCTACACCTTC. Residues: CSAPTGSVGYTF.